Below, one TCR beta chain is given with its context. What it binds is not known. The Oncomine TCR Beta short-read assay sequenced DNA from cultured CD4+ T cells. One entry per CDR3 protein, called by TCRdb with MiXCR from the PCR reads. Found here are more than 12,000 distinct CDR3 sequences, approximately 61% of them singletons; the top ten hold approximately 13%. The sample comes from a study of vaccination and CD4 T cells after COVID-19. The overall study: The makeup of the convalescents was six males and four females, two of them Hispanic.

Treatment defined: approximately nine-day PBMC culture with coronavirus spike peptide pools or control peptides (ViraFEST assay). V gave up 5 bases and J gave up 1 base; unmatched junction bases: 6. This CDR3 contains 16 residues. Germline CDR1 reads SEHNR; CDR2 reads FQNEAQ (reference sequence). Sequencing input: CD4+ T cells from blood, cultured in vitro. The genes are TRBV7-9 and TRBJ2-5, with TRBD2 identical over 11 bases. This sequence originates from a human donor who had recovered from COVID-19. The CDR3 sequence: CASSLPGLAAQETQYF. The CDR3 DNA sequence: TGTGCCAGCAGCCTACCGGGACTAGCGGCCCAAGAGACCCAGTACTTC.